This T cell receptor (beta chain) comes out of a study of blood T cell repertoires in COVID-19. Study summary: Sample material is recorded as cDNA or gDNA derived from T cells, B-cell-depleted T cells, or PBMCs.

Per the authors' pipeline: Using reference gene primer amplification, nucleated cell counts were estimated. Here immunoSEQ multiplex PCR was the method, and the copy in TCRdb shows in-frame clones only, minus some. The D gene and trimming were derived from the DNA, and the V and J assignments and clone size from that table. Of about 300,000 clones detected, approximately 88% appear once; the ten largest clones hold approximately 1.6%. This CDR3 has 12 residues. CDR1 and CDR2 (germline): SEHNR, FQNEAQ (reference sequence). Between the trimmed V and J ends, which lost 9 bases and 6 bases, there was a span of 14 bases.

Sequences were obtained from peripheral blood. The chain recombines TRBV7-9 with TRBJ1-1; D gene uncertain. The TCR sequence derives from a woman in her twenties or thirties with COVID-19, enrolled during active disease. The CDR3 sequence: CASTPGSPEAFF. The DNA for the CDR3 is TGTGCCAGTACCCCCGGGAGCCCTGAAGCTTTCTTT.